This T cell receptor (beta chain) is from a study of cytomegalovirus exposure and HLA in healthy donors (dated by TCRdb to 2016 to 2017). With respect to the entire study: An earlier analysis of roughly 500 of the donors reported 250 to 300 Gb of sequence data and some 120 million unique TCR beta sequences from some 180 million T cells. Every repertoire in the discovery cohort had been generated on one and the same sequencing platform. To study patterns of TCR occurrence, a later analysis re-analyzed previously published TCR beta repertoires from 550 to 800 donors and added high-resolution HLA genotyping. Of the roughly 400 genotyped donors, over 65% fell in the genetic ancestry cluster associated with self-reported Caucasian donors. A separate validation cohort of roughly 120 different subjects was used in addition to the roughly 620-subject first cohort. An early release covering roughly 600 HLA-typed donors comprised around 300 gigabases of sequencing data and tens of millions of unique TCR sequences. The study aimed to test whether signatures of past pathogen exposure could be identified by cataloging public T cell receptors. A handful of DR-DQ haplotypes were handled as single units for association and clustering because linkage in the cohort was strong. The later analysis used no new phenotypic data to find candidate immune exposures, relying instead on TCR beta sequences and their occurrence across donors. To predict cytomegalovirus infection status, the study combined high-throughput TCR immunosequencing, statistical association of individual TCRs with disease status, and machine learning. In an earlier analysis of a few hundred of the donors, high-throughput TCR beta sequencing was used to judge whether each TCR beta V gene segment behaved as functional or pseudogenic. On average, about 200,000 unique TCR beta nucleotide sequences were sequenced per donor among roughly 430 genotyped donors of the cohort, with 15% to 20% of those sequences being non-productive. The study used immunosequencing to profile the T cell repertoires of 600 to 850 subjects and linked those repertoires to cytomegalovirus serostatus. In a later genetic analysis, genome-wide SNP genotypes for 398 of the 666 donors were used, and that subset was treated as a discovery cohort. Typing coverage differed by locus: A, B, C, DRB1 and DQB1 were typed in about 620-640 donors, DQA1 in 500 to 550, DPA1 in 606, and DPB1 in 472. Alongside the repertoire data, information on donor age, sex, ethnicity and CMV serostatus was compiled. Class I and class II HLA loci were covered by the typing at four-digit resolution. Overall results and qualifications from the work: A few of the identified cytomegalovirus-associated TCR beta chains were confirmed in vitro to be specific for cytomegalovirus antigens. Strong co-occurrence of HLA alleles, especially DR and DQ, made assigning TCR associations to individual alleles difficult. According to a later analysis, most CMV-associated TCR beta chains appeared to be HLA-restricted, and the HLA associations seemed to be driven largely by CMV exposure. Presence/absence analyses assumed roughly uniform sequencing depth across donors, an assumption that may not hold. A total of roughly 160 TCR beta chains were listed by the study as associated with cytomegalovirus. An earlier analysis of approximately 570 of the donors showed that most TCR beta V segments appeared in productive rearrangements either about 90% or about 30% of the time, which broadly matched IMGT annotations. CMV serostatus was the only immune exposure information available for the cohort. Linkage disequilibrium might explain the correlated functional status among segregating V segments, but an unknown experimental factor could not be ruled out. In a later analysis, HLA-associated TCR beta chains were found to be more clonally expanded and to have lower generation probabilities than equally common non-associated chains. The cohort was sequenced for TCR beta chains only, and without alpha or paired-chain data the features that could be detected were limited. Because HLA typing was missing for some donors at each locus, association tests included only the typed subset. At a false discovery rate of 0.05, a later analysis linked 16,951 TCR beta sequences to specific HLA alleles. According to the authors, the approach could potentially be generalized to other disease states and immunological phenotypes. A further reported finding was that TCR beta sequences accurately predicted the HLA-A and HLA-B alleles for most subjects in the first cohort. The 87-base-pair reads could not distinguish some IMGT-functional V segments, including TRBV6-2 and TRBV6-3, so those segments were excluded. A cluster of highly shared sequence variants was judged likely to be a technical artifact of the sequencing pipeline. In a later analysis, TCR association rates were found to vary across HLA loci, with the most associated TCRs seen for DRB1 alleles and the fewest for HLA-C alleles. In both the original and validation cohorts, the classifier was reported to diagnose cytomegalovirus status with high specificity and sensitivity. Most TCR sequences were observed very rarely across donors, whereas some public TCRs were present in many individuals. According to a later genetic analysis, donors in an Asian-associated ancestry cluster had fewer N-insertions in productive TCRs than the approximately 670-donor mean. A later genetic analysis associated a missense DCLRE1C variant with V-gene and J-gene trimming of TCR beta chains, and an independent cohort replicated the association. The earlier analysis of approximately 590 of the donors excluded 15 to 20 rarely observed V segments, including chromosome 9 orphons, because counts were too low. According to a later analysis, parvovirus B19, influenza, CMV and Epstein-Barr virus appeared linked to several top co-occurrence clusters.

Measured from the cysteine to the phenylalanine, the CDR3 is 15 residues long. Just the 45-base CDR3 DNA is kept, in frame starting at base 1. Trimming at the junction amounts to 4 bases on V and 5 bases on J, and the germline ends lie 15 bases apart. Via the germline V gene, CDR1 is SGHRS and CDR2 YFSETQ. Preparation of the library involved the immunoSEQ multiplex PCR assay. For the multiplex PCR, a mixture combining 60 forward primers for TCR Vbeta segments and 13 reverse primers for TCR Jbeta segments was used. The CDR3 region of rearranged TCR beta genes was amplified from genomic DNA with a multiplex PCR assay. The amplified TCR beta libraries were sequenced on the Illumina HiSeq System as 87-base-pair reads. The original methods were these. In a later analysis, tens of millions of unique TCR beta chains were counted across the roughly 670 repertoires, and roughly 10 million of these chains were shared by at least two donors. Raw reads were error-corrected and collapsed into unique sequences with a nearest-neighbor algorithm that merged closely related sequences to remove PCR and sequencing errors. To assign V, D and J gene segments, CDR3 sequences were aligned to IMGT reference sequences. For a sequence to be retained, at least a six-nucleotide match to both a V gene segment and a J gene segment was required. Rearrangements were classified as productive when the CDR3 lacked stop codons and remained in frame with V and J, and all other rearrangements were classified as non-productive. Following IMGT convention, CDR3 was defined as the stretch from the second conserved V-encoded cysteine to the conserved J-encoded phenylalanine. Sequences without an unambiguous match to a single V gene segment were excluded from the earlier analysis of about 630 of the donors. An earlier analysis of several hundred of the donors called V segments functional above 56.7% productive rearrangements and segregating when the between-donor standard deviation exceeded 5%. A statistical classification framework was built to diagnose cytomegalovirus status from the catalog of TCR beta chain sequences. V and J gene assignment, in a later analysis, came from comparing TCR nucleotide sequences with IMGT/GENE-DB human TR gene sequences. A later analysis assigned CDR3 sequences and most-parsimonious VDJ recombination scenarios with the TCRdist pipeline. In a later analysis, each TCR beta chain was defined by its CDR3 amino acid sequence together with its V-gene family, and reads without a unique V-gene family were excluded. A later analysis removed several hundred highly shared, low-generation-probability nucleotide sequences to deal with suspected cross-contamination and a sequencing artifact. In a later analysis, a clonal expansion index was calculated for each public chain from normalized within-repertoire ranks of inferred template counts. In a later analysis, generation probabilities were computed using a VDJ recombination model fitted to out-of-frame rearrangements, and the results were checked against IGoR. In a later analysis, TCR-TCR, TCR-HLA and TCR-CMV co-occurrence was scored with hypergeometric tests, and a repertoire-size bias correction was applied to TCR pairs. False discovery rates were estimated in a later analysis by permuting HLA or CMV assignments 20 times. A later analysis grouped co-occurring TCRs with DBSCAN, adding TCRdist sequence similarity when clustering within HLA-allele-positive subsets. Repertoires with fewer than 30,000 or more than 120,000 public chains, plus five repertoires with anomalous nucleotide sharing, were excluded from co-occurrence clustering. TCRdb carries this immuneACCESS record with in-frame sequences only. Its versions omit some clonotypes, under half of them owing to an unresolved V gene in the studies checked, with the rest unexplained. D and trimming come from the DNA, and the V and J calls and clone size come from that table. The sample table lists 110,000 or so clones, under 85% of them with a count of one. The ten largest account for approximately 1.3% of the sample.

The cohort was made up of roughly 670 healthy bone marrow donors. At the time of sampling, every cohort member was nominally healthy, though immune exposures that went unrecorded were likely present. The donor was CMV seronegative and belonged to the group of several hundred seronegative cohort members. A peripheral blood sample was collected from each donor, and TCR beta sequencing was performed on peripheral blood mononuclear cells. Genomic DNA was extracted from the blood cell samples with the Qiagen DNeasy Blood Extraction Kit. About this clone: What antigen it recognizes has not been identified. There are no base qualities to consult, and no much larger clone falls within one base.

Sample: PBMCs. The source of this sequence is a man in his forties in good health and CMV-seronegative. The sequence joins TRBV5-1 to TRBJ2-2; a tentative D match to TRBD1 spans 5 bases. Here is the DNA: TGCGCCAGCAGCGCGGACACCTCGAGGACCGGGGAGCTGTTTTTT. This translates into CASSADTSRTGELFF.